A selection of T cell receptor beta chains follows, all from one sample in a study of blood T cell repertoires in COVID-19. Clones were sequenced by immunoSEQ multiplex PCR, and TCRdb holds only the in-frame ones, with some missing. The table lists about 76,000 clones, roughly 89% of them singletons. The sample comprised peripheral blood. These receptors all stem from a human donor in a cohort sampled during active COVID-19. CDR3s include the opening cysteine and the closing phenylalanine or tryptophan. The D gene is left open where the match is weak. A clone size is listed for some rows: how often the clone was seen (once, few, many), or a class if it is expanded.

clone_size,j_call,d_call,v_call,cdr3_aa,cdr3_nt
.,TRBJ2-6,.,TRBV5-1,CASSGDSSSGANVLTF,TGCGCCAGCAGCGGGGACTCTAGCTCTGGGGCCAACGTCCTGACTTTC
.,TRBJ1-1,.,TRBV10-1,CASSAGGMNTEAFF,TGCGCCAGCAGTGCGGGGGGCATGAACACTGAAGCTTTCTTT
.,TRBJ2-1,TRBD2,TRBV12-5,CASGPGLAGGPYNEQFF,TGTGCTAGTGGTCCAGGACTAGCGGGGGGGCCCTACAATGAGCAGTTCTTC
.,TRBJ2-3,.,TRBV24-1,CATSDPNTDTQYF,TGTGCCACCAGTGACCCTAACACAGATACGCAGTATTTT
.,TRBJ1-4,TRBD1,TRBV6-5,CASSNRGLNEKLFF,TGTGCCAGCAGTAACAGGGGTTTGAACGAAAAACTGTTTTTT
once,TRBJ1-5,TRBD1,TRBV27,CASSFSGDRGRWAQPQHF,TGTGCCAGCAGTTTTTCGGGGGACAGGGGGCGATGGGCCCAGCCCCAGCATTTT
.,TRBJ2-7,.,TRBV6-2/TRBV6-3,CASSTPDEGEQYF,TGTGCCAGCAGTACCCCAGACGAGGGCGAGCAGTACTTC
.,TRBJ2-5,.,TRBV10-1,CASSGGTNQETQYF,TGCGCCAGCAGTGGTGGGACAAACCAAGAGACCCAGTACTTC
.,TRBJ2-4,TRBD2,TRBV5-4,CASSLQGGNIQYF,TGTGCCAGCAGCTTGCAGGGAGGGAACATTCAGTACTTC
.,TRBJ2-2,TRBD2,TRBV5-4,CASSFLTSGRIAGELFF,TGTGCCAGCAGCTTCCTGACTAGCGGGCGAATAGCCGGGGAGCTGTTTTTT
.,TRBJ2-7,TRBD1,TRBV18,CASSPRDRGLYEQYF,TGTGCCAGCTCACCCCGGGACAGGGGATTATACGAGCAGTACTTC
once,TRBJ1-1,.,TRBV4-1,CASSQVAGYTEAFF,TGCGCCAGCAGCCAAGTCGCGGGATACACTGAAGCTTTCTTT
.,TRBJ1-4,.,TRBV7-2,CASSLTALGGEKLFF,TGTGCCAGCAGCTTAACCGCTCTGGGGGGTGAAAAACTGTTTTTT
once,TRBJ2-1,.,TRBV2,CASSATNNEQFF,TGTGCCAGCAGTGCAACTAACAATGAGCAGTTCTTC
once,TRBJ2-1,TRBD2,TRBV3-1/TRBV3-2,CASSRQRGGINEQFF,TGTGCCAGCAGCCGGCAGCGGGGGGGCATCAATGAGCAGTTCTTC
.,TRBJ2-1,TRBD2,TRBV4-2,CASSQGGGDSYNEQFF,TGTGCCAGCAGCCAAGGCGGGGGGGATTCCTACAATGAGCAGTTCTTC
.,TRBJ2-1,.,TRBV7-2,CASSLPGVLPGINNEQFF,TGTGCCAGCAGCTTGCCCGGGGTGTTACCGGGGATTAACAATGAGCAGTTCTTC
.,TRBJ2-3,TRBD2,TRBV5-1,CASSFGTSWVTDTQYF,TGCGCCAGCAGCTTCGGGACTAGCTGGGTCACAGATACGCAGTATTTT
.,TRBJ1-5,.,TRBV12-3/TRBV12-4,CASSLVSNQPQHF,TGTGCCAGCAGTTTAGTCAGTAATCAGCCCCAGCATTTT
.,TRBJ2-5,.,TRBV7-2,CASSPSWATALGTQYF,TGTGCCAGCAGCCCCAGTTGGGCTACAGCTTTGGGGACCCAGTACTTC
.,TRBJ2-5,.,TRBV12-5,CASGLFGQETQYF,TGTGCTAGTGGTTTGTTCGGACAGGAGACCCAGTACTTC
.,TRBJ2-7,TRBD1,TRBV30,CAWSVSGGEQYF,TGTGCCTGGAGTGTATCAGGGGGCGAGCAGTACTTC
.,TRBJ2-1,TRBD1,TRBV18,CASSFPTGAPSNEQFF,TGTGCCAGCTCATTTCCGACAGGGGCCCCTTCGAATGAGCAGTTCTTC
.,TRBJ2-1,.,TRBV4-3,CASSQATRDTNEQFF,TGCGCCAGCAGCCAAGCAACACGGGACACTAATGAGCAGTTCTTC
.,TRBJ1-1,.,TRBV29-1,CSVEGPVGVITEAFF,TGCAGCGTTGAAGGTCCGGTAGGGGTGATCACTGAAGCTTTCTTT
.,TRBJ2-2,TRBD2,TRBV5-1,CASSLAQLAGLPGTGELFF,TGCGCCAGCAGCTTGGCCCAATTAGCGGGCCTCCCCGGCACCGGGGAGCTGTTTTTT
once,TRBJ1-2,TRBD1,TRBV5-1,CASRDGQGVSGYTF,TGCGCCAGCAGAGATGGACAGGGGGTGAGTGGCTACACCTTC
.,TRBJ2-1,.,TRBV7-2,CASSLGLVNEQFF,TGTGCCAGCAGCTTAGGACTAGTCAATGAGCAGTTCTTC
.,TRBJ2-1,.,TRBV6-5,CASRATGGSYNEQFF,TGTGCCAGCAGGGCTACTGGAGGGAGTTACAATGAGCAGTTCTTC
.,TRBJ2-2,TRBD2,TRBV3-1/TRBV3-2,CASSQYSGDTGELFF,TGTGCCAGCAGCCAATATAGCGGGGACACCGGGGAGCTGTTTTTT
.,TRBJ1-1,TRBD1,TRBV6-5,CASSYPGGTEAFF,TGTGCCAGCAGTTACCCAGGGGGCACTGAAGCTTTCTTT
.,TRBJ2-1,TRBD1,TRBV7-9,CASRYRDRVYNEQFF,TGTGCCAGCAGGTACCGGGACAGGGTATACAATGAGCAGTTCTTC
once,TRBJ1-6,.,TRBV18,CASSPTTGTDSPLHF,TGTGCCAGCTCACCAACCACGGGTACCGATTCACCCCTCCACTTT
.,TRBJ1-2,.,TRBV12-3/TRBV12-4,CASSQNINYGYTF,TGTGCCAGCAGTCAAAACATCAACTATGGCTACACCTTC
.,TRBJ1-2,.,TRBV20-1,CSAPTARGYTF,TGCAGTGCGCCGACAGCTCGAGGCTACACCTTC
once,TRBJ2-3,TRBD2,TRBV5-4,CASSFGSASGSTDTQYF,TGTGCCAGCAGCTTCGGGTCGGCTAGCGGATCCACAGATACGCAGTATTTT
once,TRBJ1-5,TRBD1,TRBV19,CASSLGQGVDQPQHF,TGTGCCAGTAGTCTGGGACAGGGGGTTGATCAGCCCCAGCATTTT
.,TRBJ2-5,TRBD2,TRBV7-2,CASSGTSGGPRGETQYF,TGTGCCAGCAGTGGGACTAGCGGGGGCCCGAGGGGAGAGACCCAGTACTTC
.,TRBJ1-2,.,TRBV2,CASSEQESGYTF,TGTGCCAGCAGTGAACAGGAATCCGGCTACACCTTC
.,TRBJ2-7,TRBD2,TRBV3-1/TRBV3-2,CASSPRSGAAYEQYF,TGTGCCAGCAGCCCTAGGAGCGGGGCCGCCTACGAGCAGTACTTC
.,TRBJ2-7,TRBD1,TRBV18,CASSLGQGAFYEQYF,TGTGCCAGCTCCCTCGGACAGGGGGCTTTCTACGAGCAGTACTTC
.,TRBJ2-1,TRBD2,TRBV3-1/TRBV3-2,CASSLAGGPHEQFF,TGTGCCAGCAGCCTAGCGGGGGGGCCCCATGAGCAGTTCTTC
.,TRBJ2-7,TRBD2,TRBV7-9,CASSLAAGGISSSYEQYF,TGTGCCAGCAGCTTAGCGGCGGGGGGAATTTCAAGCTCCTACGAGCAGTACTTC
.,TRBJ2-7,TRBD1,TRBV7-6,CASSPQGAALDYEQYF,TGTGCCAGCAGCCCTCAGGGGGCTGCTCTGGACTACGAGCAGTACTTC
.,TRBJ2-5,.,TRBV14,CASSLAQAGLWNQETQYF,TGTGCCAGCAGCCTGGCCCAGGCCGGACTTTGGAACCAAGAGACCCAGTACTTC
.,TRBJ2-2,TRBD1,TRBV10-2,CASISTDRGLRGELFF,TGCGCCAGCATTTCAACGGACAGGGGGCTAAGGGGGGAGCTGTTTTTT
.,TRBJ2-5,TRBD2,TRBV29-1,CSVEARRASGVQTQYF,TGCAGCGTTGAAGCCCGAAGGGCTAGCGGGGTACAGACCCAGTACTTC
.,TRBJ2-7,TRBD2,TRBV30,CAWTRGGTEQYF,TGTGCCTGGACGCGGGGGGGAACCGAGCAGTACTTC
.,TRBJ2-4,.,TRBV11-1,CASSYRTVAKNIQYF,TGTGCCAGCAGCTACAGGACAGTAGCCAAAAACATTCAGTACTTC
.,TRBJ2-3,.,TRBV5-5,CASSYFRENTDTQYF,TGTGCCAGCAGCTACTTCAGGGAAAACACAGATACGCAGTATTTT
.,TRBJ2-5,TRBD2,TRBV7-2,CASSPQTSGGWETQYF,TGTGCCAGCAGCCCCCAGACTAGCGGGGGGTGGGAGACCCAGTACTTC
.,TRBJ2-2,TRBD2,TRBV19,CASSLGLAGGITGELFF,TGTGCCAGTAGTTTGGGACTAGCGGGGGGAATCACCGGGGAGCTGTTTTTT
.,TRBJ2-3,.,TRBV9,CASSVSGDTDTQYF,TGTGCCAGCAGCGTTAGCGGCGACACAGATACGCAGTATTTT
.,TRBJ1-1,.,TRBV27,CASSWGGRNTEAFF,TGTGCCAGCAGTTGGGGGGGACGGAACACTGAAGCTTTCTTT
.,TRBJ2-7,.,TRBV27,CASSLGIRRPYEQYF,TGTGCCAGCAGTTTAGGGATCAGGAGGCCCTACGAGCAGTACTTC
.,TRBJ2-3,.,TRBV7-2,CASSLSTIDSHF,TGTGCCAGCAGCTTATCCACAATCGACAGCCATTTT
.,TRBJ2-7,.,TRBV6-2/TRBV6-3,CASSLGLVSSYEQYF,TGTGCCAGCAGCCTTGGACTGGTGAGCTCCTACGAGCAGTACTTC